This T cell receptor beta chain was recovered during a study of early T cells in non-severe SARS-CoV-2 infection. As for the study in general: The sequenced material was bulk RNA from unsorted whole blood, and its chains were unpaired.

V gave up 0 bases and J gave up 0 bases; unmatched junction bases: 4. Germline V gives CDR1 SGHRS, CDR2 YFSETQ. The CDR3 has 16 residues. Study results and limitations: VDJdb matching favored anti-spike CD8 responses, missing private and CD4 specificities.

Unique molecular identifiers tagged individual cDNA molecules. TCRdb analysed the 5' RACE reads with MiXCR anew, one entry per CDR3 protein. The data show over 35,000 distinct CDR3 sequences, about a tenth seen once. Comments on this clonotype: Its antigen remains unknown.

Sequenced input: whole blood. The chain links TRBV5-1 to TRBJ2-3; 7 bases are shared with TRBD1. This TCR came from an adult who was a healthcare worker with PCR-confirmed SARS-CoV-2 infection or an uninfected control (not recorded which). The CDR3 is CASSLGDRASTDTQYF. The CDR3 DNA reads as TGCGCCAGCAGCTTGGGAGACAGGGCTAGCACAGATACGCAGTATTTT.